This T cell receptor (beta chain) was sequenced during a study of vaccination and CD4 T cells after COVID-19. Treatment noted: approximately nine-day PBMC culture with coronavirus spike peptide pools or control peptides (ViraFEST assay). Cultured CD4+ T cells had their DNA profiled by the Oncomine TCR Beta short-read assay. TCRdb re-called the PCR reads with MiXCR, one entry per CDR3 protein. The profile shows approximately 15,000 distinct CDR3 sequences, under 75% of them singletons. The sample holds a few counts of this clonotype. The antigen remains undetermined. This receptor was taken from a human donor who had recovered from COVID-19. Sample: CD4+ T cells from blood, cultured in vitro.

DNA of the CDR3: TGCAGTGCTAGAGTAGCAGGGAATTCACCCCTCCACTTT. Translation: CSARVAGNSPLHF. The chain carries TRBV20-1 and TRBJ1-6; a possible D gene is TRBD1 (5 bases). This CDR3 contains 13 residues. From germline, CDR1 is DFQATT and CDR2 SNEGSKA (reference sequence). V lost 1 base and J lost 7, with 8 bases in between.